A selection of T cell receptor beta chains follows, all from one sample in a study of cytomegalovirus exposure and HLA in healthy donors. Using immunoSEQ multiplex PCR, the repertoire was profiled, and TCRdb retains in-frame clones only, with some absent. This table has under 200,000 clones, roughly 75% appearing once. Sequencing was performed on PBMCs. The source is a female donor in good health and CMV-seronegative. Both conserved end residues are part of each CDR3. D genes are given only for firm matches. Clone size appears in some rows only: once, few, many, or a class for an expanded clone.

TGTGCCAGCAGCCCTTTTGGGACAGCAAAAGCCAAAAACATTCAGTACTTC	CASSPFGTAKAKNIQYF	TRBV14	TRBD1	TRBJ2-4	17	-
TGTGCCAGCAGCTCGCGACTAGCGGGTGAGCAGTTCTTC	CASSSRLAGEQFF	TRBV7-8	TRBD2	TRBJ2-1	13	-
TGTGCCAGCAGCCTTACTCGGGGGGGCTTTCTCAATGAGCAGTTCTTC	CASSLTRGGFLNEQFF	TRBV7-2	TRBD2	TRBJ2-1	16	-
TGTGCCAGCAGTCAACCGCAGGGCACTGAAGCTTTCTTT	CASSQPQGTEAFF	TRBV6-1	-	TRBJ1-1	13	-
TGTGCCAGCAGCCTGTGGGGGCGTGTAGGCTACGAGCAGTACTTC	CASSLWGRVGYEQYF	TRBV11-2	-	TRBJ2-7	15	few
TGTGCCAGCACTAACCGGCTAGCGGGAGACGGGGAGCTGTTTTTT	CASTNRLAGDGELFF	TRBV28	TRBD2	TRBJ2-2	15	-
TGCGCCAGCAGCGTGACCGGGACAGGGGATTACGAGCAGTACTTC	CASSVTGTGDYEQYF	TRBV5-1	TRBD1	TRBJ2-7	15	medium-sized
TGTGCCAGCAGCTTCGAGGGATCCTATGGCTACACCTTC	CASSFEGSYGYTF	TRBV5-8	-	TRBJ1-2	13	few
TGTGCCAGCAGCCTACACTACAGGGGGCAAGGTGAAAAACTGTTTTTT	CASSLHYRGQGEKLFF	TRBV7-8	TRBD1	TRBJ1-4	16	-
TGTGCCAGCAGTTACCGGACCGGGACAGGGGTCGGCTACACCTTC	CASSYRTGTGVGYTF	TRBV6-5	TRBD1	TRBJ1-2	15	-
TGCGCCAGCAGCCAAGATCAGGTGGGGGGGACGAACACTGAAGCTTTCTTT	CASSQDQVGGTNTEAFF	TRBV4-1	-	TRBJ1-1	17	once
TGCGCCAGCAGCTTGATGACTAGCGGGGGGGCGGGTGAGCAGTTCTTC	CASSLMTSGGAGEQFF	TRBV5-1	TRBD2	TRBJ2-1	16	few
TGCGCCAGCAGCTTGCTTAGCGGGAGTAACGAGCAGTACTTC	CASSLLSGSNEQYF	TRBV5-1	TRBD2	TRBJ2-7	14	-
TGTGCCAGCTCACCACGTAGGGGAGGCTCCTACGAGCAGTACTTC	CASSPRRGGSYEQYF	TRBV18	-	TRBJ2-7	15	-
TGCGCCAGCAGCTCCCCTCTTATTAGCGGGGGGGGGAACAATGAGCAGTTCTTC	CASSSPLISGGGNNEQFF	TRBV5-1	TRBD2	TRBJ2-1	18	-
TGTGCCAGCAGCCCTAGACAGGGGCCCCTACTCTCTGGGGCCAACGTCCTGACTTTC	CASSPRQGPLLSGANVLTF	TRBV7-2	TRBD1	TRBJ2-6	19	once
TGTGCCAGCAGCTTCCCGTCCGGACAGGGAATCTACGAGCAGTACTTC	CASSFPSGQGIYEQYF	TRBV7-8	TRBD1	TRBJ2-7	16	-
TGTGCCAGCAGTGAAGGGGAGGATACCAATGAGCAGTTCTTC	CASSEGEDTNEQFF	TRBV6-4	-	TRBJ2-1	14	many
TGTGCCAGCAGCTTAGCGGGGTTGAACACCGGGGAGCTGTTTTTT	CASSLAGLNTGELFF	TRBV7-3	-	TRBJ2-2	15	once
TGTGCCAGCAGCTTAGAAGACAGGGTAAACGAGCAGTACTTC	CASSLEDRVNEQYF	TRBV7-6	TRBD1	TRBJ2-7	14	-
TGTGCCAGCAGCTTAGGGGACAGGGCGAGTGAGCAGTTCTTC	CASSLGDRASEQFF	TRBV7-3	TRBD1	TRBJ2-1	14	-
TGTGCCAGCAGCGCCGGGACAGGGCCCGTCAATGAGCAGTTCTTC	CASSAGTGPVNEQFF	TRBV7-9	TRBD1	TRBJ2-1	15	-
TGCGCCAGCAGCCAAGCCGGACAGGGTCCCGATACGCAGTATTTT	CASSQAGQGPDTQYF	TRBV4-3	TRBD1	TRBJ2-3	15	-